These 10 T cell receptor beta chains came from one sample sequenced in a study of shared clonotypes between healthy human individuals (dated by TCRdb to 2020 to 2022). CD8 naive samples were CD45RO-negative cells positively selected for CCR7, giving a CD45RA+CCR7+ population that excluded TemRA cells. The receptor library was made with the immunoSEQ multiplex PCR assay. This immuneACCESS table, as held by TCRdb, lists in-frame sequences with V and J called but not all clones. Of the missing ones, under half trace to an unresolved V gene in checked studies; the others have no known cause. This sample lists 2 million to 2.5 million clones; about 95% were detected once. In total, the top ten clones hold 0.9% to 1.3% of the sample. The sequenced material came from naive CD8+ T cells sorted from blood. The intended sense of this specimen's cell subset or site label: CD45RA+CCR7+. The receptors derive from a man aged 18 to 30 in good health.

The chain joins TRBV13 to TRBJ1-2; D perhaps matches TRBD1 (6 bases). The germline V gene has CDR1 PRHDT and CDR2 FYEKMQ (reference sequence). The CDR3 extends over 16 amino acids. V dropped 3 bases and J dropped 0 bases, with 14 bases sitting between them. CDR3 sequence reads: CASSLGAEETNYGYTF. The DNA for the CDR3 is TGTGCCAGCAGCTTGGGGGCAGAAGAAACTAACTATGGCTACACCTTC.

V usage is TRBV5-1 and J usage is TRBJ2-7; D is undetermined. The CDR3 length is 13 residues. Trimming pared 3 bases from V and 3 bases from J, leaving 10 bases between. Germline values: CDR1 SGHRS, CDR2 YFSETQ. The CDR3 region is CASSYTVNYEQYF. The CDR3 nucleotides are TGCGCCAGCAGCTACACAGTAAACTACGAGCAGTACTTC.

The J gene is TRBJ2-5, the V gene TRBV7-9; D may correspond to TRBD1 or TRBD2 (5 bases each). The CDR3 contains 17 residues. Germline V CDR1 and CDR2: SEHNR, FQNEAQ (reference sequence). V gave up 4 bases and J gave up 1 base, with 19 bases separating them. As DNA, the CDR3 is TGTGCCAGCAGCTACGGAGAATGGGACCAGACCCAAGAGACCCAGTACTTC. This gives the protein CASSYGEWDQTQETQYF.

In DNA, the CDR3 is TGTGCCAGCAACGACAGGGGGGGAGACACTGAAGCTTTCTTT. Encoded protein: CASNDRGGDTEAFF. The rearrangement joins TRBV27 to TRBJ1-1; 9 bases align to TRBD1. Trimming removed 7 bases from V and 3 bases from J; junction bases left unmatched: 6. The CDR3 runs to 14 residues. Germline CDR1 reads MNHEY; CDR2 reads SMNVEV (reference sequence).

The gene calls are TRBV9 and TRBJ2-1, with D tentatively TRBD2 (5 bases). Germline loops: CDR1 SGDLS, CDR2 YYNGEE. Trimming shortened V by 0 bases and J by 4 bases, and 17 bases separated the two germline ends. The CDR3 totals 17 residues. In nucleotides, the CDR3 is TGTGCCAGCAGCGTAGAGGAGACTGTGCGGGCTTACAATGAGCAGTTCTTC. Translating gives CASSVEETVRAYNEQFF.

This clone was recorded only once. Distinct nucleotide sequences in the sample also encode this CDR3. V is TRBV6-6 and J is TRBJ1-1; D is uncertain. Per the germline V gene, CDR1 is MNHNY and CDR2 is SVGAGI (reference sequence). V dropped 4 bases and J dropped 1 base, with 7 bases sitting between them. The CDR3 spans 13 residues. CDR3 amino acids: CASSSSPNTEAFF. In nucleotides, the CDR3 is TGTGCCAGCAGTTCAAGCCCGAACACTGAAGCTTTCTTT.

This sequence joins TRBV6-6 and TRBJ2-7, with 7 bases fitting TRBD1. The CDR3 is 12 amino acids. Unmatched junction bases numbered 3, after V lost 7 bases and J lost 3 bases. Germline lookup yields CDR1 MNHNY and CDR2 SVGAGI (reference sequence). The DNA of the CDR3 is TGTGCCAGCAAAGGACAGGACTACGAGCAGTACTTC. It codes for CASKGQDYEQYF.

The chain combines TRBV7-2 with TRBJ1-6; the D is unclear. The CDR3 has 14 residues. V was shortened by 5 bases and J by 5 bases, with 10 bases between the two germline ends. Per germline, CDR1 SGHTA and CDR2 FQGNSA. CDR3 protein: CASSLMDHNSPLHF. The DNA for the CDR3 is TGTGCCAGCAGCCTAATGGACCATAATTCACCCCTCCACTTT.

This rearrangement joins TRBV7-9 to TRBJ2-7; D call uncertain. The CDR3 loop spans 13 amino acids. CDR1 is SEHNR, CDR2 FQNEAQ, per germline (reference sequence). V lost 6 bases, J lost 4 bases, and 13 bases lay in between. As DNA, the CDR3 is TGTGCCAGCAGTCACCCCATTGAATACGAGCAGTACTTC. This translates into CASSHPIEYEQYF.

The chain recombines TRBV9 with TRBJ2-5; maybe TRBD1 (5 bases). The ends were cut back, 0 bases at V and 5 bases at J, with 17 bases in the middle. The CDR3 runs to 16 residues. The germline V gene encodes CDR1 SGDLS and CDR2 YYNGEE. The CDR3 sequence: CASSVEAGILFETQYF. The CDR3, as DNA: TGTGCCAGCAGCGTAGAGGCAGGGATTCTCTTTGAGACCCAGTACTTC.